The clone carrying this T cell receptor beta chain appeared a few times. Its target is not known. This CDR3 has 15 residues. Germline lookup yields CDR1 SEHNR and CDR2 FQNEAQ (reference sequence). The ends lost 7 bases at V and 4 bases at J; junction bases unmatched: 9. This sample was included in a study of blood T cells in healthy people across ages. Study-level points and caveats: Age advanced and TCR beta diversity per million T cells fell, roughly linearly.

Combining a sample-barcoded 5' primer with a J-beta primer mix, a second PCR ran for about 6 to 11 cycles. Each CDR3 protein gets one entry after TCRdb re-called the 5' RACE reads with MiXCR. This table holds about 1.1 million distinct CDR3 sequences, 35% to 40% found once. The specimen was blood. J is TRBJ2-1 and V is TRBV7-9; 8 bases agree with TRBD2. The clonotype was recovered from a man in his late teens or twenties in good health. The CDR3 coding sequence is TGTGCCAGCACCCCCCCAGCTAGCGGGTACAATGAGCAGTTCTTC. Translating gives CASTPPASGYNEQFF.